This TCR beta chain emerged from a study of blood T cell repertoires in COVID-19. Study as a whole: T cells, B-cell-depleted T cells, or PBMCs provided the cDNA or gDNA that served as material.

TCRdb's table, derived via immunoSEQ multiplex PCR, lists solely in-frame clones and lacks some. In the table there are some 240,000 clones, roughly 85% of which are singletons. Germline CDR1 reads SNHLY; CDR2 reads FYNNEI. This CDR3 region has 14 residues. J was trimmed by 2 bases and V by 7 bases; bases with no gene match: 3. Sequenced: PBMCs or T cells enriched from blood (not recorded which). This sequence originates from a woman aged 50 to 60 who had been exposed to COVID-19. The rearrangement links TRBV2 to TRBJ1-4, with 8 bases fitting TRBD1. CDR3 DNA sequence: TGTGCCAGCAAGGGGGACAGGACTAATGAAAAACTGTTTTTT. It encodes CASKGDRTNEKLFF.